Listed here is a single T cell receptor (beta chain). The sample is drawn from a study of blood T cell repertoires in COVID-19. Whole-study context: There were acute and convalescent COVID-19 samples, and they came from the United States, Italy and Spain. From T cells, B-cell-depleted T cells, or PBMCs came the material, which was cDNA or gDNA.

V was trimmed by 5 bases and J by 0 bases, leaving 19 bases between them. Germline CDR1 and CDR2: MDHEN and SYDVKM. CDR3 length: 17 amino acids. In the original processing: Reference gene primer amplification gave nucleated cell count estimates. Sequencing used immunoSEQ multiplex PCR; TCRdb keeps in-frame clones, though not all of them. That table gives V, J and clone size, and the DNA gave D and trimming. Of about 74,000 clones in the sample, roughly 90% were seen once. The chain couples TRBV28 to TRBJ1-1, with D perhaps TRBD1 (5 bases). This TCR derives from a woman aged 60 to 75 with active COVID-19. Material for sequencing was peripheral blood. CDR3 nucleotide sequence: TGTGCCAGCAGTGACGGGGGAATGAGGCTGGTGAACACTGAAGCTTTCTTT. As protein: CASSDGGMRLVNTEAFF. The whole variable domain, remainder taken from reference TRBV28 and TRBJ1-1, is DVKVTQSSRYLVKRTGEKVFLECVQDMDHENMFWYRQDPGLGLRLIYFSYDVKMKEKGDIPEGYSVSREKKERFSLILESASTNQTSMYLCASSDGGMRLVNTEAFFGQGTRLTVV.